This T cell receptor (beta chain) was recovered during a study of shared clonotypes between healthy human individuals. Turning to the study itself: The cohort had a couple of women and three men, ages 18 to 49. Per-donor plates numbered three CD4 naive, three CD4 memory, two CD8 naive and one CD8 memory. Study findings and constraints: Clonotype sharing across four donors was observed for roughly 5% of naive CD4 clonotypes. Clonotypes which were not shared had lower generation probabilities than clonotypes that all four donors shared.

V shed 1 base and J 6 bases; nucleotides not matched to a gene: 5. The CDR3 totals 15 residues. Germline V gene lookup returns CDR1 SGHTA and CDR2 FQGNSA. The assay was immunoSEQ multiplex PCR, and TCRdb's table has in-frame clones only and misses some. This sample has millions of clones, with 80% to 95% found just once. Worth noting for this clone: Antigen unknown.

The chain has TRBV7-2 and TRBJ1-2, with TRBD1 matching over 10 bases. The source of this sequence is a man between 18 and 35 years old in good health. Some clones in this sample may be carry-over from other donors' samples. What was sequenced was naive CD4+ T cells from PBMCs. As to subset: CD45RA+ positively selected. The CDR3 reads CASSLVGTGADGYTF. CDR3 coding DNA: TGTGCCAGCAGCTTAGTGGGGACAGGGGCAGATGGCTACACCTTC.